This passage covers 13 T cell receptor beta chains from one sample sequenced in a study of T cell responses to AZD1222 COVID-19 vaccine. The table came from immunoSEQ multiplex PCR; TCRdb's copy has only in-frame clones and leaves some out. Of roughly 100,000 clones in the sample, roughly nine tenths were seen once. Sequencing used peripheral blood, obtained on day 0 of AZD1222 vaccination. All receptors come from an adult in good health.

The chain recombines TRBV30 with TRBJ2-5; possibly TRBD1 for D (5 bases). Trimming shortened V by 0 bases and J by 5 bases, and 10 bases separated the two germline ends. Germline V gene sequence: CDR1 GTSNPN, CDR2 SVGIG (reference sequence). This CDR3 is 13 amino acids long. CDR3 protein: CAWSVRRAETQYF. CDR3 DNA sequence: TGTGCCTGGAGTGTACGCAGGGCTGAGACCCAGTACTTC.

This clone occurred a few times. V is TRBV29-1 and J is TRBJ1-2, with no clear D. Looked up from germline, CDR1 is SQVTM and CDR2 is ANQGSEA. CDR3 length: 12 amino acids. Between the trimmed V and J ends, which lost 5 bases and 8 bases, there was a span of 15 bases. The CDR3 loop is CSVRSNLGGYTF. Written as DNA, the CDR3 is TGCAGCGTTCGTAGTAACTTGGGGGGCTACACCTTC.

The CDR3 bases are TGTGCCAGCAGCCCGAAATCGGGCATTACCTACGAGCAGTACTTC. As protein: CASSPKSGITYEQYF. The V call is TRBV5-5, the J call TRBJ2-7, with D hard to call. V shed 4 bases and J shed 2 bases, with 16 bases lying between them. CDR1 and CDR2 from the germline V gene are SGHKS and YYEKEE (reference sequence). The CDR3 extends over 15 amino acids.

This chain connects TRBV10-3 to TRBJ2-2; either TRBD1 or TRBD2 may supply D (6 bases each). Trimming removed 0 bases from V and 6 bases from J, with 17 bases in between. The CDR3 is 17 amino acids. The germline V gene has CDR1 ENHRY and CDR2 SYGVKD. The chain's CDR3 is CAISESIGWGASGELFF. In DNA, the CDR3 is TGTGCCATCAGTGAGTCGATTGGCTGGGGGGCCTCCGGGGAGCTGTTTTTT.

The chain recombines TRBV6-2 or TRBV6-3 with TRBJ2-5, with unresolved D. Germline CDR1 and CDR2: MNHEY and SVGEGT. The CDR3 consists of 13 residues. With 5 bases removed from V and 9 bases from J, the gap between germline ends came to 16 bases. The CDR3 loop is CASSKGPYMAQYF. In DNA form, the CDR3 reads TGTGCCAGCAGTAAGGGCCCCTATATGGCCCAGTACTTC.

The gene calls are TRBV18 and TRBJ2-1; 10 bases match TRBD2. Trimming cost V 0 bases and J 10 bases; bases outside gene matches: 6. Germline values: CDR1 KGHSH, CDR2 LQKENI. CDR3 length equals 15 residues. CDR3 loop: CASSPPSGGDDEQFF. The CDR3 DNA sequence: TGTGCCAGCTCACCACCCAGCGGGGGGGACGACGAGCAGTTCTTC.

The chain carries TRBV11-3 and TRBJ2-3; D gene ambiguous. Trimming took off 0 bases at V and 0 bases at J, with 4 bases between the two ends. CDR1 is SGHNT and CDR2 is YENEEA in the germline V gene. The CDR3 is made up of 14 amino acids. The CDR3 DNA follows: TGTGCCAGCAGCTTAGAGGACAGCACAGATACGCAGTATTTT. Protein: CASSLEDSTDTQYF. Combining the CDR3 with reference TRBV11-3 and TRBJ2-3 gives the whole variable domain EAGVVQSPRYKIIEKKQPVAFWCNPISGHNTLYWYLQNLGQGPELLIRYENEEAVDDSQLPKDRFSAERLKGVDSTLKIQPAELGDSAVYLCASSLEDSTDTQYFGPGTRLTVL.

The genes are TRBV2 and TRBJ2-7; TRBD1 or TRBD2 may be the D gene (6 bases each). The CDR3 runs 11 residues. Germline V gene sequence: CDR1 SNHLY, CDR2 FYNNEI. V gave up 6 bases and J gave up 7 bases, with 10 bases separating them. The DNA of the CDR3 is TGTGCCAGCAGAGGGGGGCAGGAGCAGTACTTC. It translates to CASRGGQEQYF. Combining the CDR3 with reference TRBV2 and TRBJ2-7 gives the whole variable domain EPEVTQTPSHQVTQMGQEVILRCVPISNHLYFYWYRQILGQKVEFLVSFYNNEISEKSEIFDDQFSVERPDGSNFTLKIRSTKLEDSAMYFCASRGGQEQYFGPGTRLTVT.

A single count supports this clone. V usage is TRBV20-1 and J usage is TRBJ1-2; no clear D gene. Germline assignment: CDR1 DFQATT and CDR2 SNEGSKA (reference sequence). The CDR3 runs 10 residues. Trimming cost V 5 bases and J 4 bases, with 5 bases left between them. The CDR3 DNA reads as TGCAGTGCTTTGGGCTATGGCTACACCTTC. The encoded protein is CSALGYGYTF.

V gene TRBV7-8 combines with J gene TRBJ2-5, with TRBD1 identical over 7 bases. CDR1 is SGHVS and CDR2 is FQNEAQ in the germline V gene. The CDR3 is 15 residues long. Trimming took 7 bases from V and 1 from J; bases not matched to a gene: 9. CDR3: CASKRYRDSQETQYF. The CDR3 DNA sequence: TGTGCCAGCAAACGGTACCGGGACAGCCAAGAGACCCAGTACTTC.

DNA of the CDR3: TGTGCCAGCAGCCTCGGGATAAAGGGCCTGGATTCACCCCTCCACTTT. Protein: CASSLGIKGLDSPLHF. The chain combines TRBV7-3 with TRBJ1-6, with D unresolved. CDR3 length equals 16 residues. CDR1 SGHTA and CDR2 FQGTGA come from the germline V gene. The V end lost 5 bases, the J end lost 8 bases, and 19 bases lay between the germline ends.

V is TRBV2 and J is TRBJ1-1; D is uncertain. The CDR3 consists of 14 residues. Germline values: CDR1 SNHLY, CDR2 FYNNEI. With 8 bases removed from V and 4 bases from J, the gap between germline ends came to 17 bases. In DNA, the CDR3 is TGTGCCAGCCCTGAGGGTCCCCCGCGCACTGAAGCTTTCTTT. Its protein is CASPEGPPRTEAFF.

For the CDR3, the DNA is TGTGCCAGCACCCAGCGGGGGTCCTCCTACGAGCAGTACTTC. Translation gives CASTQRGSSYEQYF. V is TRBV2 and J is TRBJ2-7; TRBD2 aligns across 8 bases. There are 14 residues in the CDR3. Germline values: CDR1 SNHLY, CDR2 FYNNEI. Trimming took 7 bases from V and 0 from J; bases not matched to a gene: 5.